These T cell receptor beta chains were read from a single sample in a study of regulatory T cells in long-lasting Graves disease. Each CDR3 protein is one row after TCRdb ran MiXCR on the multiplex PCR reads. The data contain 450,000 or so distinct CDR3 sequences, less than 25% of them singletons. Specimen: peripheral blood mononuclear cells (PBMCs), collected when the disease was refractory, from a patient treated with antithyroid drugs. Receptors were obtained from a female donor with Graves disease. Both conserved end residues are part of each CDR3. A D gene is named only where the DNA matches it firmly. Expanded clones get a size class; other rows say once, few or many, or leave the size out.

TRBV12-3/TRBV12-4	many	TRBJ1-6	NA	CASSFSQARNSPLHF	TGTGCCAGCAGTTTTAGTCAGGCGCGTAATTCACCCCTCCACTTT
TRBV3-1	few	TRBJ2-7	NA	CASSAAFLGAYEQYF	TGTGCCAGCAGTGCGGCCTTCTTGGGGGCCTACGAGCAGTACTTC
TRBV4-3	many	TRBJ1-2	NA	CASSPSLVNYGYTF	TGCGCCAGCAGCCCGTCACTGGTGAACTATGGCTACACCTTC
TRBV29-1	NA	TRBJ1-2	NA	CSVSGAGINYGYTF	TGCAGCGTCTCGGGGGCAGGAATCAACTATGGCTACACCTTC
TRBV3-1	many	TRBJ2-7	NA	CASSQPLGPQLYEQYF	TGTGCCAGCAGCCAACCACTCGGACCTCAGCTCTACGAGCAGTACTTC
TRBV6-2/TRBV6-3	NA	TRBJ1-3	NA	CASSYTQGRNTIYF	TGTGCCAGCAGTTACACCCAAGGGAGAAACACCATATATTTT
TRBV3-1	many	TRBJ1-2	TRBD1	CASSQGQGANVGYTF	TGTGCCAGCAGCCAAGGGCAGGGGGCGAACGTGGGCTACACCTTC
TRBV27	many	TRBJ2-7	TRBD2	CASSFPLAGGSHEQYF	TGTGCCAGCAGTTTCCCCCTAGCGGGAGGGAGCCACGAGCAGTACTTC
TRBV12-3/TRBV12-4	many	TRBJ2-7	NA	CASSPVTAGEQYF	TGTGCCAGCAGCCCCGTAACGGCGGGTGAGCAGTACTTC
TRBV7-9	few	TRBJ2-1	NA	CASSYNEQFF	TGTGCCAGCAGCTACAATGAGCAGTTCTTC
TRBV10-2	many	TRBJ2-7	NA	CASSPTGTAREQYF	TGCGCCAGCAGTCCAACAGGGACCGCTCGGGAGCAGTACTTC
TRBV6-1	NA	TRBJ2-2	NA	CASSEGRWQGNPDAPNGELFF	TGTGCCAGCAGTGAAGGAAGGTGGCAGGGTAACCCCGATGCCCCCAACGGGGAGCTGTTTTTT
TRBV30	many	TRBJ1-1	NA	CAWTNNWAAFF	TGTGCCTGGACTAACAACTGGGCGGCTTTCTTT
TRBV15	few	TRBJ2-2	NA	CATVGRERDTGELFF	TGTGCTACCGTTGGACGGGAGAGGGACACCGGGGAGCTGTTTTTT
TRBV6-2/TRBV6-3	NA	TRBJ2-3	TRBD1	CASSYSWTGVLCTDTQYF	TGTGCCAGCAGTTACTCTTGGACAGGGGTTTTGTGCACAGATACGCAGTATTTT
TRBV15	once	TRBJ2-1	NA	CATSSTGTPGEQFF	TGTGCCACCAGCAGCACCGGGACGCCGGGTGAGCAGTTCTTC
TRBV28	medium-sized	TRBJ1-5	NA	CASSFQGMVGQPQHF	TGTGCCAGCAGTTTTCAGGGGATGGTGGGTCAGCCCCAGCATTTT
TRBV7-9	NA	TRBJ2-1	NA	CASSLGAGPSYNEQFF	TGTGCCAGCAGCTTAGGGGCGGGTCCCTCCTACAATGAGCAGTTCTTC
TRBV7-2	NA	TRBJ2-2	TRBD1	CANSRTGGFGTGELFF	TGTGCCAACAGCCGTACAGGGGGATTCGGCACCGGGGAGCTGTTTTTT
TRBV28	many	TRBJ2-5	TRBD2	CASSKGLAGILRETQYF	TGTGCCAGCAGTAAGGGACTAGCGGGAATTTTGAGGGAGACCCAGTACTTC
TRBV28	few	TRBJ2-6	NA	CASSDHSGVGANVLTF	TGTGCCAGCAGCGACCACTCAGGGGTCGGGGCCAACGTCCTGACTTTC
TRBV20-1	many	TRBJ1-2	TRBD1	CSARDLSFRDSTNYGYTF	TGCAGTGCTAGAGATCTTAGTTTCCGGGACAGTACTAACTATGGCTACACCTTC
TRBV14	few	TRBJ2-7	NA	CASSQVVGRGNEQYF	TGTGCCAGCAGCCAAGTGGTAGGCCGGGGAAACGAGCAGTACTTC
TRBV24-1	once	TRBJ1-2	NA	CATSMGLGYGYTF	TGTGCCACCAGTATGGGCCTCGGCTATGGCTACACCTTC
TRBV5-1	few	TRBJ1-2	NA	CASSPTGVLAYGYTF	TGCGCCAGCAGCCCCACAGGTGTCTTAGCTTATGGCTACACCTTC
TRBV6-1	many	TRBJ2-7	NA	CASTRGRWYEQYF	TGTGCCAGCACGAGGGGAAGGTGGTACGAGCAGTACTTC
TRBV7-2	many	TRBJ1-2	NA	CASSYLLGYGYTF	TGTGCCAGCAGCTACCTTCTAGGGTATGGCTACACCTTC
TRBV5-1	NA	TRBJ2-7	NA	CASSEAGVYEQYF	TGCGCCAGCAGTGAGGCAGGAGTCTACGAGCAGTACTTC
TRBV5-6	many	TRBJ2-5	TRBD1	CASSFPDSGGETQYF	TGTGCCAGCAGCTTCCCCGACTCAGGGGGCGAGACCCAGTACTTC
TRBV12-3/TRBV12-4	many	TRBJ2-5	NA	CASSDSSQETQYF	TGTGCCAGCAGCGACTCATCCCAAGAGACCCAGTACTTC
TRBV7-2	many	TRBJ1-4	NA	CASSLAPRREKLFF	TGTGCCAGCAGCTTAGCGCCCCGGCGTGAAAAACTGTTTTTT
TRBV6-5	NA	TRBJ2-7	NA	CASSYPRGRQTSYEQYF	TGTGCCAGCAGTTACCCCCGCGGCAGACAGACCTCCTACGAGCAGTACTTC
TRBV7-2	many	TRBJ1-5	NA	CASSSGYSNQPQHF	TGTGCCAGCAGCTCGGGGTATAGCAATCAGCCCCAGCATTTT
TRBV29-1	few	TRBJ2-4	NA	CSAVSGMEAKNIQYF	TGCAGCGCCGTGTCGGGCATGGAGGCCAAAAACATTCAGTACTTC
TRBV20-1	many	TRBJ2-5	NA	CSAFPAGREQETQYF	TGCAGTGCTTTCCCAGCAGGAAGAGAACAGGAGACCCAGTACTTC
TRBV19	NA	TRBJ1-5	NA	CASSIRQGTNQPQHF	TGTGCCAGTAGTATACGTCAGGGCACGAATCAGCCCCAGCATTTT
TRBV5-1	many	TRBJ2-7	TRBD2	CASSLEIAGSGEQYF	TGCGCCAGCAGCTTGGAAATAGCGGGCTCTGGGGAGCAGTACTTC
TRBV6-9	NA	TRBJ2-7	TRBD2	CASSSTGTSGRKNEQYF	TGTGCCAGCAGTTCCACCGGGACTAGCGGGAGGAAAAACGAGCAGTACTTC
TRBV5-8	few	TRBJ2-7	NA	CASSFITGTRGSYEQYF	TGTGCCAGCAGCTTCATCACCGGGACGAGGGGCTCCTACGAGCAGTACTTC
TRBV4-3	NA	TRBJ1-1	NA	CASSQGDTANTEAFF	TGCGCCAGCAGCCAGGGGGACACCGCGAACACTGAAGCTTTCTTT
TRBV30	many	TRBJ2-2	NA	CAWSDAGELFF	TGTGCCTGGAGTGATGCCGGGGAGCTGTTTTTT
TRBV6-1	NA	TRBJ2-6	NA	CASSGTPVGANVLTF	TGTGCCAGCAGCGGGACGCCGGTAGGGGCCAACGTCCTGACTTTC
TRBV7-2	many	TRBJ1-1	NA	CASSSWGRTEAFF	TGTGCCAGCAGCTCCTGGGGAAGGACTGAAGCTTTCTTT
TRBV28	many	TRBJ1-5	NA	CASSLGQRGQPQHF	TGTGCCAGCAGTTTAGGGCAGAGAGGTCAGCCCCAGCATTTT
TRBV29-1	NA	TRBJ2-7	TRBD2	CSVGTSGPYEQYF	TGCAGCGTTGGGACTAGCGGGCCCTACGAGCAGTACTTC
TRBV5-1	many	TRBJ1-2	TRBD1	CASSSRQGYGYTF	TGCGCCAGCAGCTCCCGACAGGGGTATGGCTACACCTTC
TRBV28	NA	TRBJ2-3	TRBD2	CASSYPTGGTQYF	TGTGCCAGCAGCTACCCGACGGGAGGTACGCAGTATTTT
TRBV19	NA	TRBJ2-7	NA	CASSIQGRTYEQYF	TGTGCCAGTAGTATCCAGGGCAGGACCTACGAGCAGTACTTC
TRBV6-1	many	TRBJ2-7	NA	CASSLSMDRAYEQYF	TGTGCCAGCAGTCTATCTATGGACAGAGCCTACGAGCAGTACTTC
TRBV5-1	few	TRBJ2-5	TRBD2	CASSFRTSEGTQYF	TGCGCCAGCAGCTTTCGGACTAGCGAGGGGACCCAGTACTTC
TRBV28	NA	TRBJ1-5	TRBD1	CASSADRGPYQPQHF	TGTGCCAGCAGCGCCGACAGGGGGCCATATCAGCCCCAGCATTTT